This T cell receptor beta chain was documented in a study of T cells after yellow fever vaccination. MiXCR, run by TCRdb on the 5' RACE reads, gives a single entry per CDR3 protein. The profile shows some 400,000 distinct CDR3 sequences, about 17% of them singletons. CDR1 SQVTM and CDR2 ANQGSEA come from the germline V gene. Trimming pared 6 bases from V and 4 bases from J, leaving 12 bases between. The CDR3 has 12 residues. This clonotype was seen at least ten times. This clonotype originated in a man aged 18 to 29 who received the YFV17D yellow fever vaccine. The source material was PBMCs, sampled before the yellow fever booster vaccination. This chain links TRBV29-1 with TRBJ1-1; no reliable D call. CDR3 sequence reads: CSVTHGITEAFF. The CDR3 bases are TGCAGCGTAACCCATGGGATCACTGAAGCTTTCTTT.